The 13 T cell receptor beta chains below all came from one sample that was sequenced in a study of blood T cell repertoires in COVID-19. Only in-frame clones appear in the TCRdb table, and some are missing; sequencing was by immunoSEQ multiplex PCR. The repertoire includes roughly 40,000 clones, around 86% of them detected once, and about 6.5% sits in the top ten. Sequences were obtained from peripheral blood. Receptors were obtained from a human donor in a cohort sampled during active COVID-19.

CDR3 region: CASSRPGEYEQYF. The DNA for the CDR3 is TGCGCCAGCAGTCGACCGGGGGAATACGAGCAGTACTTC. This chain joins TRBV5-1 and TRBJ2-7, with D possibly matching TRBD2 (6 bases). Germline V gives CDR1 SGHRS, CDR2 YFSETQ. This CDR3 is built from 13 residues. V lost 5 bases and J 4 bases, leaving 13 bases between the germline ends.

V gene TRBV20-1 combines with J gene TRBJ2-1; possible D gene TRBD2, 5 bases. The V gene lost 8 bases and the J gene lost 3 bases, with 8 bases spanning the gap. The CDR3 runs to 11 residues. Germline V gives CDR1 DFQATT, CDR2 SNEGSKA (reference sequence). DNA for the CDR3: TGCAGTAGCGGATACTACAATGAGCAGTTCTTC. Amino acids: CSSGYYNEQFF.

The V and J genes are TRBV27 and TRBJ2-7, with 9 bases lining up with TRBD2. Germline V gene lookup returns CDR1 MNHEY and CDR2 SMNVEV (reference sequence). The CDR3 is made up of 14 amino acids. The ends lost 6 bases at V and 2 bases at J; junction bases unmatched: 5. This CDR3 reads CASSLAGPTYEQYF. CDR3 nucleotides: TGTGCCAGCAGCCTAGCGGGGCCCACCTACGAGCAGTACTTC.

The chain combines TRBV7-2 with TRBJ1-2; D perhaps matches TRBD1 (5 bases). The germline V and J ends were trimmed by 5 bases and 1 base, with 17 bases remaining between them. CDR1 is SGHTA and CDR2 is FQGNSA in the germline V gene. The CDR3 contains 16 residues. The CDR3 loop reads CASSTRLAGVNYGYTF. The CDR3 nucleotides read TGTGCCAGCAGCACCAGGCTGGCGGGGGTTAACTATGGCTACACCTTC.

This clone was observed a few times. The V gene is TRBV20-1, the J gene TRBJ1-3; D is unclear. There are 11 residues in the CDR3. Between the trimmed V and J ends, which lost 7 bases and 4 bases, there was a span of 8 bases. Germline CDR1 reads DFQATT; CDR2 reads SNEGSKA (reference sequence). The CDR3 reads CSVLGGNTIYF. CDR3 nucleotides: TGCAGTGTCCTAGGAGGAAACACCATATATTTT.

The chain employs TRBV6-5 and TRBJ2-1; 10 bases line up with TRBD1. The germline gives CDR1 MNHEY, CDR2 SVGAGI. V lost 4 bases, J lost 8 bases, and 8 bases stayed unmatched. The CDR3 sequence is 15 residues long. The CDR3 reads CASSFRTGGIDEQFF. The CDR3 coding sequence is TGTGCCAGCAGTTTCCGGACAGGGGGGATCGATGAGCAGTTCTTC.

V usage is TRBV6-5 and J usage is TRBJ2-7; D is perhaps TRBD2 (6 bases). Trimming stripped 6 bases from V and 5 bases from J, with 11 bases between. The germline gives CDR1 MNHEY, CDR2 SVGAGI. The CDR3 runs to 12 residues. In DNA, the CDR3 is TGTGCCAGCAGCCGAGGCGGGGACGAGCAGTACTTC. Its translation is CASSRGGDEQYF.

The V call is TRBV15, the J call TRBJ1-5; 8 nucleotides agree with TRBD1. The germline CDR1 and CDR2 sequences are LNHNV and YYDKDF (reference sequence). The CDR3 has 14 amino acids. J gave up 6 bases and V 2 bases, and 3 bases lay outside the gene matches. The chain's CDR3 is CATSRNRGSQPQHF. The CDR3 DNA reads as TGTGCCACCAGCAGAAACAGGGGGAGTCAGCCCCAGCATTTT.

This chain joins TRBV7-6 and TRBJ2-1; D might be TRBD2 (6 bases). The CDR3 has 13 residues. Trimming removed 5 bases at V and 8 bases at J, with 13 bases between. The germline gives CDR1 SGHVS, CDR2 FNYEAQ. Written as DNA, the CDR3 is TGTGCCAGCAGCCCGCCTTGGGGGGATGAGCAGTTCTTC. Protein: CASSPPWGDEQFF.

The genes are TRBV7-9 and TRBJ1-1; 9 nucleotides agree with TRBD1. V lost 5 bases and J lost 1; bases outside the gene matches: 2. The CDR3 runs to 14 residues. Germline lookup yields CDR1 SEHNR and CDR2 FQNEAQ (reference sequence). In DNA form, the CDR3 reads TGTGCCAGCAGCCGGGACAGGGCGAACACTGAAGCTTTCTTT. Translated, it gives CASSRDRANTEAFF. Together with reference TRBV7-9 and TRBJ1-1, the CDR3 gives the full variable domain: DTGVSQNPRHKITKRGQNVTFRCDPISEHNRLYWYRQTLGQGPEFLTYFQNEAQLEKSRLLSDRFSAERPKGSFSTLEIQRTEQGDSAMYLCASSRDRANTEAFFGQGTRLTVV.

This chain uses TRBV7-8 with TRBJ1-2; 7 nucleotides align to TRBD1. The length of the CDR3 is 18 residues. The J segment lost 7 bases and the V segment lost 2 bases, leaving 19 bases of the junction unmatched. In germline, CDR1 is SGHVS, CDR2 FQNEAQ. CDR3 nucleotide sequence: TGTGCCAGCAGCTTATCTTCCGAGACAGGGTACACGGCCGGTGGCTACACCTTC. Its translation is CASSLSSETGYTAGGYTF.

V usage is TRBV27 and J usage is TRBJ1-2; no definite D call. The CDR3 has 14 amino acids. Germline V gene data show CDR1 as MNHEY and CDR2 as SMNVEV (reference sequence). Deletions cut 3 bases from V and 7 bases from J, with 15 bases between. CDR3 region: CASSLSVLGRGYTF. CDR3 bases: TGTGCCAGCAGTTTGAGTGTATTGGGCCGTGGCTACACCTTC.

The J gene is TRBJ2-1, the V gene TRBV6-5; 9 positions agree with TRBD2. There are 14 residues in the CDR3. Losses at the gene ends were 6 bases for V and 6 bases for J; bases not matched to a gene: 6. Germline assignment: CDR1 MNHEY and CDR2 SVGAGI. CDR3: CASRILAGPNEQFF. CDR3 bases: TGTGCCAGCAGAATTCTAGCGGGACCCAATGAGCAGTTCTTC.